This T cell receptor (beta chain) was observed in a study of blood T cell repertoires in COVID-19. At the level of the study: The cDNA or gDNA used as material had been derived from T cells, B-cell-depleted T cells, or PBMCs.

In the study's own analysis: By means of reference gene primer amplification, nucleated cell counts were estimated. Clones were read by immunoSEQ multiplex PCR, and TCRdb kept only the in-frame ones, dropping some. That table supplies the V and J calls and clone size; D and trimming were determined from the DNA. The sample carries about 70,000 clones, around 90% recorded once. V dropped 3 bases and J dropped 0; count of bases not matched to a gene: 3. The CDR3 runs to 15 residues. Germline V gives CDR1 LGHDT, CDR2 YNNKEL (reference sequence). As to this clone: This sample includes further DNA sequences coding for the same CDR3.

This sequence originates from a woman aged 18-35 years with acute or convalescent COVID-19. This chain uses TRBV3-1 (or the pseudogene TRBV3-2) with TRBJ1-1; 8 nucleotides align to TRBD1. Specimen: peripheral blood. The CDR3 region is CASSQGQVLNTEAFF. The CDR3 coding sequence is TGTGCCAGCAGCCAGGGACAGGTTTTGAACACTGAAGCTTTCTTT.